The clone carrying this T cell receptor beta chain occurred once. No antigen is known for it. At the Johns Hopkins FTIC core, DNA taken from cultured CD4+ T cells was sequenced by way of the Oncomine TCR Beta short-read assay. TCRdb ran MiXCR on the PCR reads and lists one entry per CDR3 protein. The repertoire holds about 16,000 distinct CDR3 sequences, with roughly 69% as singletons. Specified treatment: approximately 11-day PBMC culture with coronavirus spike peptide pools or control peptides (ViraFEST assay). Per-well cultures of 2 million or so PBMCs received about 10 IU/ml IL-2 and around 10 ug/ml peptide pools. This specimen comes from a study of vaccination and CD4 T cells after COVID-19. At the level of the study: Cellular stimulation was performed using overlapping spike peptides derived from SARS-CoV-2, HCoV-NL63, HCoV-OC43 and HCoV-229E.

V was clipped by 0 bases and J by 0 bases, with 10 bases between them. The CDR3 totals 16 residues. CDR1 is SGHDT, CDR2 YYEEEE, per germline. Material for sequencing was CD4+ T cells from blood, cultured in vitro. The TCR sequence derives from a human donor who had recovered from COVID-19. The rearrangement links TRBV5-6 to TRBJ2-1; a weak D match, TRBD2 (5 bases). The CDR3 nucleotides are TGTGCCAGCAGCTTGGGCGGGCGTTTCTCCTACAATGAGCAGTTCTTC. This sequence encodes CASSLGGRFSYNEQFF.